The text below deals with one T cell receptor beta chain. These data come from a study of PD-1 blockade in classical Hodgkin lymphoma. Libraries were prepared by immunoSEQ multiplex PCR; TCRdb keeps only in-frame clonotypes and omits some of them. The sample has approximately 70,000 clones, roughly 93% seen once. This CDR3 region has 14 residues. The germline V gene has CDR1 MGHRA and CDR2 YSYEKL. V lost 0 bases to trimming and J lost 2 bases, with 6 bases between them. The time point here: newly diagnosed, previously untreated cHL patient sample. Sample: peripheral blood mononuclear cells (PBMCs). This sequence was found in a human donor with classical Hodgkin lymphoma. The chain carries TRBV4-1 and TRBJ2-3; D remains ambiguous. CDR3 amino acids: CASSQEWATDTQYF. The CDR3 DNA follows: TGCGCCAGCAGCCAAGAATGGGCCACAGATACGCAGTATTTT.